Each of the 13 T cell receptor beta chains below was sequenced from the same sample in a study of cytomegalovirus exposure and HLA in healthy donors. Amplification used 60 Vbeta primers and 13 Jbeta primers. TCRdb keeps only in-frame clones here, not all; method: immunoSEQ multiplex PCR. The sample shows 160,000 or so clones, roughly 82% of them seen only once. The specimen sequenced was PBMCs. All receptors come from a man aged 45-60 years in good health and CMV-seropositive.

This chain links TRBV18 with TRBJ2-7, with TRBD2 matching over 8 bases. In germline, CDR1 is KGHSH, CDR2 LQKENI. The CDR3 has 14 amino acids. Trimming cost V 4 bases and J 5 bases; bases outside gene matches: 7. The CDR3 protein is CASSLRTSPDEQYF. For the CDR3, the DNA is TGTGCCAGCTCACTTCGGACTAGCCCCGACGAGCAGTACTTC.

CDR3 bases: TGCGCCAGCACCTACAGTTCCGGGACAGGGGCTAACTATGGCTACACCTTC. Translating it yields CASTYSSGTGANYGYTF. V and J are TRBV5-1 and TRBJ1-2; 10 positions match TRBD1. Trimming took 6 bases from V and 0 from J; bases not matched to a gene: 11. The V gene's germline CDR1 is SGHRS and CDR2 YFSETQ. The CDR3 consists of 17 residues.

J is TRBJ2-7 and V is TRBV20-1; D unclear. Germline CDR1 and CDR2: DFQATT and SNEGSKA (reference sequence). Deletions cut 5 bases from V and 3 bases from J, with 8 bases between. The CDR3 has 11 amino acids. CDR3 DNA: TGCAGTGCTCTATACAGCTACGAGCAGTACTTC. Translated, it gives CSALYSYEQYF.

The chain joins TRBV6-5 to TRBJ1-2; 7 bases are shared with TRBD1. The CDR3 extends over 15 amino acids. Germline-derived CDR1 and CDR2 are MNHEY and SVGAGI. Trimming cost V 2 bases and J 8 bases; bases outside gene matches: 11. The CDR3 protein is CASSYTDWGRGGYTF. The CDR3 nucleotides are TGTGCCAGCAGTTACACCGATTGGGGCAGGGGGGGCTACACCTTC.

This clone appeared a single time. CDR3 residues: CAWSVQGKAGELFF. The DNA for the CDR3 is TGTGCCTGGAGTGTACAGGGAAAGGCCGGGGAGCTGTTTTTT. V gene TRBV30 combines with J gene TRBJ2-2; D is possibly TRBD1 (6 bases). Trimming removed 0 bases from V and 6 bases from J, with 11 bases in between. Germline-derived CDR1 and CDR2 are GTSNPN and SVGIG (reference sequence). The CDR3 extends over 14 amino acids.

V and J are TRBV7-9 and TRBJ2-1; 8 nucleotides align to TRBD1. The CDR3 spans 14 residues. CDR1 and CDR2 from the germline V gene are SEHNR and FQNEAQ (reference sequence). The junction had 8 bases not matched to a gene; V was cut back by 6 bases and J by 7 bases. CDR3 DNA sequence: TGTGCCAGCAGACTTCAGGGGGCAGGAAATGAGCAGTTCTTC. Translation gives CASRLQGAGNEQFF.

In this sample, this clone turned up a few times. The chain combines TRBV6-1 with TRBJ1-4; 7 positions agree with TRBD1. Germline V gene sequence: CDR1 MNHNS, CDR2 SASEGT. V lost 6 bases, J lost 3 bases, and 7 bases stayed unmatched. CDR3 size: 15 residues. In DNA, the CDR3 is TGTGCCAGCAGCAAATACAGGGGTCCTAATGAAAAACTGTTTTTT. Its protein is CASSKYRGPNEKLFF.

The V call is TRBV19, the J call TRBJ2-2, with D perhaps matching TRBD1 (7 bases). Between the trimmed V and J ends, which lost 5 bases and 6 bases, there was a span of 16 bases. Germline V gives CDR1 LNHDA, CDR2 SQIVND (reference sequence). The CDR3 sequence is 15 residues long. In DNA form, the CDR3 reads TGTGCCAGTAGTCCTAGACAGGGAGGAGCCGGGGAGCTGTTTTTT. Its protein product is CASSPRQGGAGELFF.

Turning to this clone: The sample contains more than one DNA sequence encoding this CDR3. V usage is TRBV28 and J usage is TRBJ2-7, with D possibly TRBD2 on 6 matching bases. In germline, CDR1 is MDHEN, CDR2 SYDVKM. CDR3 length: 14 residues. V lost 5 bases and J 2 bases, leaving 13 bases between the germline ends. CDR3 sequence: CASSLPGLPYEQYF. CDR3 DNA sequence: TGTGCCAGCAGTCTACCGGGACTCCCCTACGAGCAGTACTTC.

This chain links TRBV7-9 with TRBJ2-7; 8 nucleotides align to TRBD2. The CDR3 sequence is 15 residues long. The trim removed 5 bases at V and 2 bases at J, leaving 8 bases unmatched. The germline V gene has CDR1 SEHNR and CDR2 FQNEAQ (reference sequence). The CDR3 sequence is CASSPIAGPAYEQYF. The CDR3 DNA is TGTGCCAGCAGCCCCATAGCGGGGCCCGCCTACGAGCAGTACTTC. Filled out from reference TRBV7-9 and TRBJ2-7, the complete variable domain reads DTGVSQNPRHKITKRGQNVTFRCDPISEHNRLYWYRQTLGQGPEFLTYFQNEAQLEKSRLLSDRFSAERPKGSFSTLEIQRTEQGDSAMYLCASSPIAGPAYEQYFGPGTRLTVT.

The chain recombines TRBV28 with TRBJ2-5, with 7 bases that match TRBD1. The J call may not be correct, given that the DNA end is closer to TRBJ2-7. CDR1 MDHEN and CDR2 SYDVKM come from the germline V gene. The CDR3 consists of 13 residues. CDR3 sequence (DNA): TGTGCCAGCACGGGACAGAGTACCTACGAGCAGTACTTC. Its protein product is CASTGQSTYEQYF.

The chain has TRBV28 and TRBJ1-2, with 7 bases matching TRBD1. This CDR3 is 14 amino acids long. Germline CDR1 MDHEN, CDR2 SYDVKM. V was clipped by 6 bases and J by 4 bases; unmatched bases: 8. CDR3 loop: CASSPDRKIYGYTF. CDR3 coding DNA: TGTGCCAGCAGCCCGGACAGGAAGATCTATGGCTACACCTTC.

The chain combines TRBV7-9 with TRBJ2-2; D remains ambiguous. Germline V gene lookup returns CDR1 SEHNR and CDR2 FQNEAQ (reference sequence). V shed 7 bases and J shed 5 bases, with 8 bases lying between them. This CDR3 is built from 12 residues. Here the CDR3 reads CASTRLTGELFF. The CDR3, as DNA: TGTGCCAGCACCCGTTTGACCGGGGAGCTGTTTTTT.